Listed below are T cell receptor beta chains from one sample, sequenced in a study of CD8 T cells in ankylosing spondylitis. In TCRdb, the 5' RACE reads were re-called with MiXCR into one record per CDR3 protein. Of some 39,000 distinct CDR3 sequences listed, roughly 13% are singletons. Sequences were obtained from synovial fluid, either unsorted or a sorted T cell fraction (not recorded which). These receptors came from a male donor with ankylosing spondylitis. Each CDR3 is given with its conserved first and last residue.

>TRBV5-1|TRBJ2-1
CASSWGVNEQFF
>TRBV4-3|TRBJ2-6
CASSQGELSGANVLTF
>TRBV28|TRBJ2-7
CASSPAPHDSLYEQYF
>TRBV20-1|TRBJ2-3
CSATYTADTQYF
>TRBV7-9|TRBJ2-1
CASSLLFSGIYNEQFF
>TRBV4-3|TRBJ1-2
CASSQANYGYTF
>TRBV4-3|TRBJ2-1
CASSSGHTGTYNEQFF
>TRBV6-5|TRBJ1-1
CASSYSGEGAEAFF
>TRBV11-2|TRBJ2-1
CASSSPWSSYNEQFF
>TRBV4-3|TRBJ2-7
CASSQGIRGYEQYF
>TRBV5-1|TRBJ2-3
CASSPLGLTYGDTQYF
>TRBV29-1|TRBJ1-5
CSALGQGNSQPQHF
>TRBV12-3/TRBV12-4|TRBJ1-1
CASSLQGARPEAFF
>TRBV7-8|TRBJ2-5
CASSLERGETQYF
>TRBV7-6|TRBJ2-7
CASSLVGLADLYEQYF
>TRBV6-5|TRBJ2-6
CASSPQGLAGANVLTF
>TRBV7-9|TRBJ2-1
CASSYSFEQFF
>TRBV20-1|TRBJ2-7
CSASHVAGLSYEQYF
>TRBV7-9|TRBJ2-7
CASSRPGGRTYEQYF
>TRBV10-3|TRBJ2-7
CAISEPTTASDEQYF
>TRBV13|TRBJ1-1
CASSVPGTEAFF
>TRBV10-3|TRBJ2-1
CAISERGSWNEQFF
>TRBV9|TRBJ1-2
CASSVGQGYGYTF
>TRBV29-1|TRBJ2-5
CSVKKATPNPQETQYF
>TRBV27|TRBJ2-7
CASSLWAGSYEQYF
>TRBV20-1|TRBJ1-5
CSATVGGRQPQHF
>TRBV6-2/TRBV6-3|TRBJ2-6
CASSPQNPGANVLTF
>TRBV4-3|TRBJ1-4
CASSQGVTGRAEKLFF
>TRBV4-2|TRBJ2-1
CASSQLNEQFF
>TRBV19|TRBJ2-1
CASSIVSGYNEQFF
>TRBV9|TRBJ1-2
CASSQWDTGYTF
>TRBV7-9|TRBJ2-7
CASSSPIRGGEQYF
>TRBV6-4|TRBJ1-6
CASRESYNSPLHF
>TRBV7-9|TRBJ2-3
CASSAPDSSTQYF
>TRBV4-3|TRBJ2-1
CASSQRTGEILEQFF
>TRBV7-6|TRBJ2-7
CASSLVPGGPYEQYF